A single sample is the source of the 30 T cell receptor beta chains below, sequenced in a study of PD-L1 blockade in urothelial cancer. The time point: pretreatment peripheral blood. Libraries were prepared by immunoSEQ multiplex PCR; TCRdb keeps only in-frame clonotypes and omits some of them. The data hold around 71,000 clones, with roughly 80% observed a single time. Sample: PBMCs, taken around atezolizumab (anti-PD-L1) treatment. The receptors originated from a man between 35 and 55 years old with urothelial cancer.

The genes are TRBV6-1 and TRBJ2-5; 11 nucleotides align to TRBD1. The V segment lost 4 bases and the J segment 5 bases; nucleotides outside the gene matches: 6. This CDR3 region has 15 residues. Germline V gene sequence: CDR1 MNHNS, CDR2 SASEGT. The CDR3 here is CASSAGQGALETQYF. The CDR3 nucleotides read TGTGCCAGCAGTGCTGGACAGGGGGCTCTGGAGACCCAGTACTTC.

The V gene is TRBV10-2, the J gene TRBJ1-5; 7 nucleotides align to TRBD1. The CDR3 length is 13 residues. Germline V lookup: CDR1 WSHSY, CDR2 SAAADI. V was pared by 6 bases and J by 6 bases, with 5 bases of the junction left unmatched. The CDR3 DNA follows: TGCGCCAGCAGGACAGGGCGGGGTCAGCCCCAGCATTTT. As protein: CASRTGRGQPQHF.

The rearrangement links TRBV27 to TRBJ2-4; 10 bases are shared with TRBD2. Germline CDR1 and CDR2: MNHEY and SMNVEV (reference sequence). This CDR3 region has 16 residues. J lost 3 bases, V lost 1 base, and 3 bases had no gene match. This CDR3 reads CASSLYGTSDKNIQYF. The CDR3 DNA reads TGTGCCAGCAGTTTATATGGGACTAGCGACAAAAACATTCAGTACTTC.

The rearrangement links TRBV7-2 to TRBJ2-3, with a possible D match to TRBD2 (6 bases). Trimming took off 5 bases at V and 5 bases at J, with 23 bases between the two ends. Germline values: CDR1 SGHTA, CDR2 FQGNSA. The CDR3 consists of 17 residues. This CDR3 reads CASSPIRFGGIGDTQYF. The DNA for the CDR3 is TGTGCCAGCAGCCCTATTCGATTTGGCGGGATTGGAGATACGCAGTATTTT.

This chain links TRBV19 with TRBJ1-4, with 7 bases identical to TRBD1. From germline, CDR1 is LNHDA and CDR2 SQIVND (reference sequence). After removal of 10 bases from V and 3 bases from J, the junction contained 14 bases not matched to a gene. There are 16 residues in the CDR3. The CDR3 here is CATQIRGTAANEKLFF. As DNA, the CDR3 is TGTGCCACCCAAATACGAGGGACAGCAGCTAATGAAAAACTGTTTTTT.

The chain has TRBV5-6 and TRBJ2-1, with a tentative D call TRBD1 (5 bases). The germline CDR1 and CDR2 sequences are SGHDT and YYEEEE. Between the trimmed V and J ends, which lost 2 bases and 0 bases, there was a span of 9 bases. The CDR3 is made up of 15 amino acids. CDR3 DNA sequence: TGTGCCAGCAGCTTTGTTAGGGGCTCCTACAATGAGCAGTTCTTC. This translates into CASSFVRGSYNEQFF.

In DNA, the CDR3 is TGTGCCAGCAGCTTTCAGGATTACGAGCAGTACTTC. This gives the protein CASSFQDYEQYF. This rearrangement joins TRBV5-6 to TRBJ2-7, with no clear D. The length of the CDR3 is 12 residues. The V end was cut by 2 bases, the J end by 4 bases, with 7 bases between. CDR1 SGHDT and CDR2 YYEEEE come from the germline V gene.

This clone has a handful of counts. V is TRBV6-1 and J is TRBJ2-7; D is possibly TRBD1 (6 bases). Trimming shortened V by 8 bases and J by 1 base, and 15 bases separated the two germline ends. In germline, CDR1 is MNHNS, CDR2 SASEGT. This CDR3 has 14 amino acids. The CDR3 coding sequence is TGTGCCAGCGGACCCGACAGGTCGTCCTACGAGCAGTACTTC. As protein: CASGPDRSSYEQYF.

This chain uses TRBV7-2 with TRBJ2-4; the match to TRBD2 covers 9 bases. In germline, CDR1 is SGHTA, CDR2 FQGNSA. The CDR3 has 15 residues. V trimming: 2 bases; J trimming: 10 bases; junction bases outside the gene matches: 9. The CDR3 nucleotides are TGTGCCAGCAGCTTAAACTCCGGCGGGAGGGTGATTCAGTACTTC. This encodes CASSLNSGGRVIQYF.

The chain is built from TRBV19 and TRBJ2-1; D perhaps matches TRBD2 (7 bases). CDR1 and CDR2 (germline): LNHDA, SQIVND (reference sequence). V lost 4 bases and J lost 6, with 16 bases in between. CDR3 size: 15 residues. This chain's CDR3 is CASSRIRGGGNEQFF. DNA of the CDR3: TGTGCCAGTAGTAGAATCAGAGGGGGGGGCAATGAGCAGTTCTTC. The full variable domain, completed using reference TRBV19 and TRBJ2-1, is DGGITQSPKYLFRKEGQNVTLSCEQNLNHDAMYWYRQDPGQGLRLIYYSQIVNDFQKGDIAEGYSVSREKKESFPLTVTSAQKNPTAFYLCASSRIRGGGNEQFFGPGTRLTVL.

The chain combines TRBV27 with TRBJ2-1; D unclear. V lost 4 bases, J lost 1 base, and 11 bases lay in between. The CDR3 is 15 residues long. Per the germline V gene, CDR1 is MNHEY and CDR2 is SMNVEV (reference sequence). CDR3 protein: CASSSRQDSYNEQFF. The CDR3 DNA follows: TGTGCCAGCAGTTCAAGGCAGGATTCCTACAATGAGCAGTTCTTC.

This chain uses TRBV13 with TRBJ2-7; 7 nucleotides align to TRBD2. The CDR3 spans 19 residues. Losses at the gene ends were 5 bases for V and 6 bases for J; bases not matched to a gene: 25. Germline V CDR1 and CDR2: PRHDT, FYEKMQ (reference sequence). The CDR3, as DNA: TGTGCCAGCAGCCCCGGTTGGTTGGGGCTGGCTAGCGGTGGAGGCGAGCAGTACTTC. Protein: CASSPGWLGLASGGGEQYF.

J is TRBJ2-4 and V is TRBV10-2; weak D call: TRBD2 (5 bases). This CDR3 has 17 amino acids. Between the trimmed V and J ends, which lost 3 bases and 0 bases, there was a span of 15 bases. Germline V gene data show CDR1 as WSHSY and CDR2 as SAAADI. DNA for the CDR3: TGCGCCAGCAGTGAAGTTAGCCAGCGGATAGCCAAAAACATTCAGTACTTC. Translated: CASSEVSQRIAKNIQYF.

This clone was seen a handful of times. This rearrangement joins TRBV30 to TRBJ1-1; the match to TRBD1 covers 9 bases. V lost 0 bases and J lost 5; bases outside the gene matches: 7. The CDR3 contains 15 residues. Germline V gives CDR1 GTSNPN, CDR2 SVGIG (reference sequence). The CDR3 coding sequence is TGTGCCTGGAGTGTACCCGGGACAGGGCGTACTGAAGCTTTCTTT. Its protein product is CAWSVPGTGRTEAFF. Based on the CDR3 plus reference TRBV30 and TRBJ1-1, the full variable domain is SQTIHQWPATLVQPVGSPLSLECTVEGTSNPNLYWYRQAAGRGLQLLFYSVGIGQISSEVPQNLSASRPQDRQFILSSKKLLLSDSGFYLCAWSVPGTGRTEAFFGQGTRLTVV.

V gene TRBV5-1 combines with J gene TRBJ2-1, with 13 bases matching TRBD2. Germline CDR1 and CDR2: SGHRS and YFSETQ. Losses at the gene ends were 6 bases for V and 10 bases for J; bases not matched to a gene: 7. This CDR3 region has 14 residues. CDR3 nucleotides: TGCGCCAGCAAGCGGACTAGCGGGAGTCAGGAGCAGTTCTTC. Residues: CASKRTSGSQEQFF.

This clone was recorded a few times. V and J are TRBV2 and TRBJ2-2; no reliable D call. This CDR3 has 13 residues. Trimming pared 5 bases from V and 8 bases from J, leaving 12 bases between. Germline V gene data show CDR1 as SNHLY and CDR2 as FYNNEI. The CDR3, as DNA: TGTGCCAGCAGTTTCCTAGAAGTGGGGGAGCTGTTTTTT. Translating it yields CASSFLEVGELFF.

The chain employs TRBV7-9 and TRBJ1-2; 9 bases map to TRBD1. The CDR3 sequence is 14 residues long. Per germline, CDR1 SEHNR and CDR2 FQNEAQ (reference sequence). V lost 4 bases to trimming and J lost 4 bases; unmatched junction nucleotides: 4. CDR3 loop: CASSSDRGTYGYTF. CDR3 sequence (DNA): TGTGCCAGCAGCTCGGACAGGGGAACCTATGGCTACACCTTC.

V and J are TRBV29-1 and TRBJ2-5, with D unclear. The CDR3 runs 14 residues. V was trimmed by 4 bases and J by 1 base, leaving 13 bases between them. Germline V gene data show CDR1 as SQVTM and CDR2 as ANQGSEA. The CDR3 DNA follows: TGCAGCGTTGTTAGAGGCCAATTCCAAGAGACCCAGTACTTC. Its translation: CSVVRGQFQETQYF.

The V gene is TRBV6-5, the J gene TRBJ2-1, with D perhaps matching TRBD1 (6 bases). V was shortened by 2 bases and J by 5 bases, with 13 bases between the two germline ends. The CDR3 sequence is 15 residues long. Germline V lookup: CDR1 MNHEY, CDR2 SVGAGI. The CDR3 DNA sequence: TGTGCCAGCAGTTACGATGGGGGCGCAAACAATGAGCAGTTCTTC. Translated, it gives CASSYDGGANNEQFF.

The chain couples TRBV5-6 to TRBJ2-1, with 11 bases lining up with TRBD2. Looked up from germline, CDR1 is SGHDT and CDR2 is YYEEEE. This CDR3 spans 16 amino acids. V lost 4 bases and J lost 2; bases outside the gene matches: 5. DNA for the CDR3: TGTGCCAGCAGCCGTTTAGCGGGAGGGCCCTACAATGAGCAGTTCTTC. Translated, it gives CASSRLAGGPYNEQFF.

The table lists this clone with a count of one. This chain uses TRBV7-9 with TRBJ2-7; D is undetermined. Trimming shortened V by 5 bases and J by 3 bases, and 11 bases separated the two germline ends. The CDR3 is 13 residues long. Germline V gene lookup returns CDR1 SEHNR and CDR2 FQNEAQ (reference sequence). CDR3 amino acids: CASSPQSRYEQYF. As DNA, the CDR3 is TGTGCCAGCAGCCCCCAAAGCCGCTACGAGCAGTACTTC.

V gene TRBV9 combines with J gene TRBJ2-2; 10 bases are a match to TRBD2. The CDR3 is 17 amino acids. Germline V gene data show CDR1 as SGDLS and CDR2 as YYNGEE. V gave up 1 base and J gave up 5 bases; unmatched junction bases: 8. The CDR3 nucleotides are TGTGCCAGCAGCGTACGCCTAGCGGGAGATAGAACCGGGGAGCTGTTTTTT. Its protein is CASSVRLAGDRTGELFF. The full variable domain, in which reference TRBV9 and TRBJ2-2 provide the parts outside the CDR3, is DSGVTQTPKHLITATGQRVTLRCSPRSGDLSVYWYQQSLDQGLQFLIQYYNGEERAKGNILERFSAQQFPDLHSELNLSSLELGDSALYFCASSVRLAGDRTGELFFGEGSRLTVL.

This chain joins TRBV30 and TRBJ1-1, with TRBD1 matching 10 bases. This CDR3 spans 15 amino acids. Germline assignment: CDR1 GTSNPN and CDR2 SVGIG (reference sequence). With 3 bases clipped from V and 4 bases from J, the junction kept 8 bases outside the gene matches. The CDR3: CAWSERTGGVTEAFF. DNA of the CDR3: TGTGCCTGGAGCGAGAGGACAGGGGGAGTCACTGAAGCTTTCTTT. Complete variable domain (other parts from reference TRBV30 and TRBJ1-1): SQTIHQWPATLVQPVGSPLSLECTVEGTSNPNLYWYRQAAGRGLQLLFYSVGIGQISSEVPQNLSASRPQDRQFILSSKKLLLSDSGFYLCAWSERTGGVTEAFFGQGTRLTVV.

This clone was seen repeatedly, ten times or more. This chain joins TRBV7-8 and TRBJ2-2; TRBD1 matches 9 bases. V trimming: 5 bases; J trimming: 3 bases; junction bases outside the gene matches: 7. The length of the CDR3 is 16 residues. Looked up from germline, CDR1 is SGHVS and CDR2 is FQNEAQ. The CDR3 DNA sequence: TGTGCCAGCAGCCCTGGACAGGGGCCTTACACCGGGGAGCTGTTTTTT. Amino acid sequence: CASSPGQGPYTGELFF.

V gene TRBV21-1 combines with J gene TRBJ2-3; the table's D call, TRBD2, was not checked against the DNA. TRBV21-1 is given as a pseudogene. The CDR3 loop spans 15 amino acids. CDR3 sequence (DNA): TGTGCCAGCAGCAAAGTCCCGGTTAGCACAGATACGCAGTATTTT. This gives the protein CASSKVPVSTDTQYF.

The chain employs TRBV4-1 and TRBJ2-7; 10 bases are shared with TRBD1. The CDR3 length is 15 residues. The germline V gene has CDR1 MGHRA and CDR2 YSYEKL. Trimming took 4 bases from V and 2 from J; bases not matched to a gene: 5. Here the CDR3 reads CASSPGTGEAYEQYF. CDR3 coding DNA: TGCGCCAGCAGCCCCGGGACAGGGGAGGCCTACGAGCAGTACTTC.

The chain couples TRBV7-2 to TRBJ2-1; no firm D call. CDR3 length equals 17 residues. Germline lookup yields CDR1 SGHTA and CDR2 FQGNSA. Trimming left V 7 bases short and J 2 bases short, with 21 bases between. The CDR3 bases are TGTGCCAGCACCCCCCCCGCTCGCATCTCTACCTACAATGAGCAGTTCTTC. The encoded protein is CASTPPARISTYNEQFF. Variable domain in full (rest from reference TRBV7-2 and TRBJ2-1): GAGVSQSPSNKVTEKGKDVELRCDPISGHTALYWYRQSLGQGLEFLIYFQGNSAPDKSGLPSDRFSAERTGGSVSTLTIQRTQQEDSAVYLCASTPPARISTYNEQFFGPGTRLTVL.

This chain links TRBV27 with TRBJ2-3; 9 nucleotides line up with TRBD2. The germline V gene has CDR1 MNHEY and CDR2 SMNVEV (reference sequence). The CDR3 totals 19 residues. Germline trimming cut 4 bases from V and 6 bases from J; bases unmatched to any gene: 20. CDR3 sequence reads: CASSWGYKSGRPTRDTQYF. The CDR3 coding sequence is TGTGCCAGCAGTTGGGGGTACAAGAGCGGGAGGCCTACCAGGGATACGCAGTATTTT.

The gene calls are TRBV7-2 and TRBJ2-6; D might be TRBD1 (5 bases). V lost 4 bases and J lost 1, with 8 bases in between. CDR3 length: 15 amino acids. Germline-derived CDR1 and CDR2 are SGHTA and FQGNSA. CDR3 amino acids: CASSSRVSGANVLTF. CDR3 nucleotide sequence: TGTGCCAGCAGCTCCAGGGTTTCTGGGGCCAACGTCCTGACTTTC.

This sequence joins TRBV15 and TRBJ2-3; 7 bases fit TRBD1. With V trimmed by 0 bases and J by 3 bases, 0 bases remained unmatched. The CDR3 extends over 14 amino acids. CDR1 LNHNV and CDR2 YYDKDF come from the germline V gene (reference sequence). CDR3 sequence: CATSRETGTDTQYF. CDR3 nucleotide sequence: TGTGCCACCAGCAGAGAGACAGGGACAGATACGCAGTATTTT.